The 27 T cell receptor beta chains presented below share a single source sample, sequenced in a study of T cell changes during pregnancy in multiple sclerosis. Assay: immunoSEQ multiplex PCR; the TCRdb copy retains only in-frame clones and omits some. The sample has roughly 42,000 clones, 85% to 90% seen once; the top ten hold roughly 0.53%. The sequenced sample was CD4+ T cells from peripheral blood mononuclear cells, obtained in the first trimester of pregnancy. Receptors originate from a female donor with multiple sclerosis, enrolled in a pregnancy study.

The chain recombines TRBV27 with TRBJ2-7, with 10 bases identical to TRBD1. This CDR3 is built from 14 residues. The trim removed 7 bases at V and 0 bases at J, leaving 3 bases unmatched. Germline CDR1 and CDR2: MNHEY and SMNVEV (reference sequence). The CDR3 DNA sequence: TGTGCCAGCACGGACAGGGGGAGCTCCTACGAGCAGTACTTC. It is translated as CASTDRGSSYEQYF.

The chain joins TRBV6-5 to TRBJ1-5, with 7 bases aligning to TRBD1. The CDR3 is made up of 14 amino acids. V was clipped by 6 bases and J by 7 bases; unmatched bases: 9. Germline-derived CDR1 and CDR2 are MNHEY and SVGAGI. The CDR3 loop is CASSRGDRVQPQHF. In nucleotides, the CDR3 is TGTGCCAGCAGCCGTGGCGACAGGGTCCAGCCCCAGCATTTT.

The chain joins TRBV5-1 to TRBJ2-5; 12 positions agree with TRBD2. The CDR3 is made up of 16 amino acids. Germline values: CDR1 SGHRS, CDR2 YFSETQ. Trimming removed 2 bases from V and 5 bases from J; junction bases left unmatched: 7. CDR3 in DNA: TGCGCCAGCAGCTTCGGACTAGCGGGATCGGGGGAGACCCAGTACTTC. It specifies CASSFGLAGSGETQYF.

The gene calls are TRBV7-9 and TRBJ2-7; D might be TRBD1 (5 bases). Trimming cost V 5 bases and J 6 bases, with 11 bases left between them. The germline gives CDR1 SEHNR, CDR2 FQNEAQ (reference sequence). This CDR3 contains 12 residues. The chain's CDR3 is CASSRTPLEQYF. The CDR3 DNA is TGTGCCAGCAGCCGGACACCTCTCGAGCAGTACTTC.

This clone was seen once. The CDR3 region is CASSLQDTIYF. The CDR3 DNA reads as TGTGCCAGCAGCTTACAGGACACCATATATTTT. V and J are TRBV11-2 and TRBJ1-3; no clear D gene. This CDR3 has 11 amino acids. Trimming shortened V by 2 bases and J by 8 bases, and 4 bases separated the two germline ends. Germline CDR1 and CDR2: SGHAT and FQNNGV. The variable domain in full, completed from reference TRBV11-2 and TRBJ1-3, reads EAGVAQSPRYKIIEKRQSVAFWCNPISGHATLYWYQQILGQGPKLLIQFQNNGVVDDSQLPKDRFSAERLKGVDSTLKIQPAKLEDSAVYLCASSLQDTIYFGEGSWLTVV.

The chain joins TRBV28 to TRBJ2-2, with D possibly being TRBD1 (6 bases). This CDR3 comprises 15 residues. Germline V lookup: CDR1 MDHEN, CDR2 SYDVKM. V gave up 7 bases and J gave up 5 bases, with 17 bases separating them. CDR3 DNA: TGTGCCAGCAACCTGCGGACAGTTCGGACCGGGGAGCTGTTTTTT. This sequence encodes CASNLRTVRTGELFF.

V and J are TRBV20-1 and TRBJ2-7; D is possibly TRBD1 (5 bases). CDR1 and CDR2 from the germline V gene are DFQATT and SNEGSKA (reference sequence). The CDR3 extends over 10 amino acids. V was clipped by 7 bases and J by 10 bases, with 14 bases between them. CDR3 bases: TGCAGTGTCATGGAAGGGGAACAGTACTTC. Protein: CSVMEGEQYF.

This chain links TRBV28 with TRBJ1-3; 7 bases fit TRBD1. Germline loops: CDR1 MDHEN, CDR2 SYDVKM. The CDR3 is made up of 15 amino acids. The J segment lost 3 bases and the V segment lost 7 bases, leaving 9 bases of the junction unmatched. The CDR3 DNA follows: TGTGCCAGCATCGGCAGGAGGGGGCTTGGAAACACCATATATTTT. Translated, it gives CASIGRRGLGNTIYF.

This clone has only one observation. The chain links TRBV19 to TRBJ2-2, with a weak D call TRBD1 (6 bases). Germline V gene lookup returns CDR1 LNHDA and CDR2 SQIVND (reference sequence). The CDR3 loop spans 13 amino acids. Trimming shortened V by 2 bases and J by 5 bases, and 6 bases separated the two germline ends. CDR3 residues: CASSIQGTGELFF. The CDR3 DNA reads TGTGCCAGTAGTATACAGGGGACCGGGGAGCTGTTTTTT.

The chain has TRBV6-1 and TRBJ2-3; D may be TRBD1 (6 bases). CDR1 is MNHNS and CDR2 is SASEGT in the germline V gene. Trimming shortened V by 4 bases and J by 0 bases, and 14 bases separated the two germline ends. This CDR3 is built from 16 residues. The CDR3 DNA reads TGTGCCAGCAGTGCCTTACAGGGAACCAGCACAGATACGCAGTATTTT. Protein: CASSALQGTSTDTQYF.

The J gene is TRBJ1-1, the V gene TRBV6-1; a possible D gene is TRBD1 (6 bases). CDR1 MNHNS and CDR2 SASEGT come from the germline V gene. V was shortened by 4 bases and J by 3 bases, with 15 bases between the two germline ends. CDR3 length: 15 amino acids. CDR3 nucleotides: TGTGCCAGCAGTGGGCGACAGGCGACGGACACTGAAGCTTTCTTT. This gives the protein CASSGRQATDTEAFF.

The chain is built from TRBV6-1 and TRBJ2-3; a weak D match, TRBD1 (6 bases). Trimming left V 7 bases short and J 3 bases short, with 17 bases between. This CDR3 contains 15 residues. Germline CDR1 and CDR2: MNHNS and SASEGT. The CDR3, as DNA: TGTGCCAGCACGCCTATACAGGGTGTAACAGATACGCAGTATTTT. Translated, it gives CASTPIQGVTDTQYF.

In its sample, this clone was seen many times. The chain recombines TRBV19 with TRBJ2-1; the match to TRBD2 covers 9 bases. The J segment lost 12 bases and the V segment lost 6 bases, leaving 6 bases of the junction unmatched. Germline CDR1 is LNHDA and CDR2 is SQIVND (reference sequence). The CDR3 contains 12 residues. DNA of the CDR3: TGTGCCAGTAGGAGTAGCGGGAGTAGGCAGTTCTTC. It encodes CASRSSGSRQFF.

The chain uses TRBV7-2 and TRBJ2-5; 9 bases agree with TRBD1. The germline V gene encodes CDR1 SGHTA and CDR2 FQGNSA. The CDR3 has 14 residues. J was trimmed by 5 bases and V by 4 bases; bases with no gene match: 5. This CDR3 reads CASSYRGRGETQYF. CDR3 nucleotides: TGTGCCAGCAGCTACAGGGGGCGCGGTGAGACCCAGTACTTC.

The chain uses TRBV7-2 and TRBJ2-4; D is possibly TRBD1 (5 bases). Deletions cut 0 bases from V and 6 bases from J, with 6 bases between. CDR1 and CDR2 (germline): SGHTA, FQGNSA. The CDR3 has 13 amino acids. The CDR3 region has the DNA TGTGCCAGCAGCTTAGCGGGGCCAAACATTCAGTACTTC. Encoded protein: CASSLAGPNIQYF.

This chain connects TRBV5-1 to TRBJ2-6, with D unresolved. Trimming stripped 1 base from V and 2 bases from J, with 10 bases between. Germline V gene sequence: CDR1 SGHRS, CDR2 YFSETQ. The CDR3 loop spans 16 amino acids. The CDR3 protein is CASSLLTITGANVLTF. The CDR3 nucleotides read TGCGCCAGCAGCTTGCTCACAATCACTGGGGCCAACGTCCTGACTTTC.

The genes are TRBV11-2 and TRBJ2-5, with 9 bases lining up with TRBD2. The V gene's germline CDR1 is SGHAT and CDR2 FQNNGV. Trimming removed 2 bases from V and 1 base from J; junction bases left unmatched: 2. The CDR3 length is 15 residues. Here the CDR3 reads CASSLTSGRQETQYF. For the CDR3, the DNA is TGTGCCAGCAGCTTAACTAGCGGGCGCCAAGAGACCCAGTACTTC.

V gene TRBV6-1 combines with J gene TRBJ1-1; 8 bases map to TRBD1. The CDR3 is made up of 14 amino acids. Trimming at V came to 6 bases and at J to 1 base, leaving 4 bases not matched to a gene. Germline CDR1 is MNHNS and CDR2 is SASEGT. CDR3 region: CASRWDRQNTEAFF. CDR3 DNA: TGTGCCAGCAGATGGGACAGGCAGAACACTGAAGCTTTCTTT.

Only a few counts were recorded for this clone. The CDR3 spells CASSPRDRELNTEAFF. The CDR3 DNA follows: TGTGCCAGCTCACCACGGGACAGGGAATTGAACACTGAAGCTTTCTTT. V and J are TRBV18 and TRBJ1-1; 9 nucleotides agree with TRBD1. Trimming removed 1 base from V and 0 bases from J; junction bases left unmatched: 3. This CDR3 comprises 16 residues. The germline V gene encodes CDR1 KGHSH and CDR2 LQKENI.

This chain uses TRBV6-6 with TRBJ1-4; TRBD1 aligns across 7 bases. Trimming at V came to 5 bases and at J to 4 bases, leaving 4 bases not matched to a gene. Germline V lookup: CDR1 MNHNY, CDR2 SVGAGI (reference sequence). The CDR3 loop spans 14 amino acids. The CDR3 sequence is CASSRDRFNEKLFF. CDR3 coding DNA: TGTGCCAGCAGTCGGGACAGATTTAATGAAAAACTGTTTTTT.

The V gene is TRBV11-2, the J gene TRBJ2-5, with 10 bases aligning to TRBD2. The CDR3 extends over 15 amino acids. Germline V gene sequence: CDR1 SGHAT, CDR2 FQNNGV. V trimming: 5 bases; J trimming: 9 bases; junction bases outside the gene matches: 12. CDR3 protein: CASSLVKAGGRPQYF. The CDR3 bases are TGTGCCAGCAGCCTGGTAAAAGCGGGAGGGAGACCCCAGTACTTC.

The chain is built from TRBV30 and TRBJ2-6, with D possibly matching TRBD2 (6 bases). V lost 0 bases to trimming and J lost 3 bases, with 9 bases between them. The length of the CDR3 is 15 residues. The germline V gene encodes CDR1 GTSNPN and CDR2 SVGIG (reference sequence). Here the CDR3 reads CAWSVPGGGANVLTF. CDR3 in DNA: TGTGCCTGGAGTGTACCCGGGGGTGGGGCCAACGTCCTGACTTTC.

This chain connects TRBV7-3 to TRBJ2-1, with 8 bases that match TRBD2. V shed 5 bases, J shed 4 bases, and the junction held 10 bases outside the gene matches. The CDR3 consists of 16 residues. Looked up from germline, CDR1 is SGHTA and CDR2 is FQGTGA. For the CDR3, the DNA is TGTGCCAGCAGCCCGAACGGGCTAGCGGGTTACAATGAGCAGTTCTTC. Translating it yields CASSPNGLAGYNEQFF. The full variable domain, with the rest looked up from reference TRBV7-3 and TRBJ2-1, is GAGVSQTPSNKVTEKGKYVELRCDPISGHTALYWYRQSLGQGPEFLIYFQGTGAADDSGLPNDRFFAVRPEGSVSTLKIQRTERGDSAVYLCASSPNGLAGYNEQFFGPGTRLTVL.

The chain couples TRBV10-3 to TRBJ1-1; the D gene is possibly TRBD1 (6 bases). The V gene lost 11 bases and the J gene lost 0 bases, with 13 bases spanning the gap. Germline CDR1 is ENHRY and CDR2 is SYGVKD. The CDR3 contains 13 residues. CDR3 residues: CAAQGPMNTEAFF. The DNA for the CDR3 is TGTGCCGCGCAGGGGCCCATGAACACTGAAGCTTTCTTT.

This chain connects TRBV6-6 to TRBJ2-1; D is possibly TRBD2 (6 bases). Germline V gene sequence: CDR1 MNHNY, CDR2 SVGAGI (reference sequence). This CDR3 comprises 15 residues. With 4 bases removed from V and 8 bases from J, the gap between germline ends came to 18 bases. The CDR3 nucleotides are TGTGCCAGCAGTTCTCGGGAGCAGCGACTCGATGAGCAGTTCTTC. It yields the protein CASSSREQRLDEQFF.

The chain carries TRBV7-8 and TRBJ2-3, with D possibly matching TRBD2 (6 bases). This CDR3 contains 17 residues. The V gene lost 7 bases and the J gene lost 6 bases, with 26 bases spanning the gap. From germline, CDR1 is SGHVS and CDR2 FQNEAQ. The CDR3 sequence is CASILVAVKKKGDTQYF. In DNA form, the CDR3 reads TGTGCCAGCATTCTGGTAGCGGTAAAAAAGAAGGGGGATACGCAGTATTTT.

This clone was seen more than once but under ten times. This chain's CDR3 is CASSSLIVGGVTDTQYF. Here the CDR3 DNA reads TGTGCCAGCAGTTCCCTTATAGTTGGGGGGGTCACAGATACGCAGTATTTT. This chain joins TRBV28 and TRBJ2-3, with TRBD2 matching 7 bases. The germline V gene encodes CDR1 MDHEN and CDR2 SYDVKM. Trimming at V came to 4 bases and at J to 2 bases, leaving 12 bases not matched to a gene. The CDR3 sequence is 17 residues long.